The 13 T cell receptor beta chains in this list originate from one sample, sequenced in a study of T cell repertoires in cytomegalovirus infection. Using its own MiXCR run on the reads, TCRdb lists one record per CDR3 protein. The profile shows around 750,000 distinct CDR3 sequences, over 25% of them singletons. No antigen has been identified for these receptors. The specimen was cultured CD8+ T cells from PBMCs, collected from culture after CMV antigen stimulation. All receptors derive from a human donor in good health (CMV status not recorded). Some clones in this sample may be carry-over from other donors' samples.

In its sample, this clonotype was seen a few times. The rearrangement joins TRBV2 to TRBJ2-2; D unclear. Germline loops: CDR1 SNHLY, CDR2 FYNNEI. The CDR3 is 16 residues long. V was shortened by 3 bases and J by 0 bases, with 11 bases between the two germline ends. CDR3 nucleotides: TGTGCCAGCAGTGACGACACGACCTCGAACACCGGGGAGCTGTTTTTT. Translation gives CASSDDTTSNTGELFF.

In its sample, this clonotype was seen a few times. The gene calls are TRBV11-1 and TRBJ2-5; tentatively, D is TRBD2 (5 bases). The CDR3 loop spans 14 amino acids. V shed 5 bases and J shed 0 bases, with 10 bases lying between them. CDR1 and CDR2 from the germline V gene are SGHAT and FQDESV (reference sequence). CDR3 nucleotides: TGTGCCAGCAGCGCTGTCGGGAACCAAGAGACCCAGTACTTC. Its protein product is CASSAVGNQETQYF.

This clonotype was seen a handful of times. The genes are TRBV6-6 and TRBJ2-2; 9 bases are shared with TRBD2. This CDR3 contains 17 residues. Germline trimming cut 6 bases from V and 5 bases from J; bases unmatched to any gene: 13. The germline V gene has CDR1 MNHNY and CDR2 SVGAGI (reference sequence). CDR3 nucleotide sequence: TGTGCCAGCAGCTACCAACTAGGACTAGCGCCGACCGGGGAGCTGTTTTTT. It yields the protein CASSYQLGLAPTGELFF.

A few counts support this clonotype. J is TRBJ2-5 and V is TRBV4-2; D unresolved. Germline assignment: CDR1 LGHNA and CDR2 YNFKEQ. Trimming cost V 1 base and J 2 bases, with 17 bases left between them. The CDR3 runs to 17 residues. CDR3 in amino acids: CASSQGYNTALQETQYF. The DNA for the CDR3 is TGTGCCAGCAGCCAAGGTTACAATACCGCCTTACAAGAGACCCAGTACTTC.

This chain links TRBV10-3 with TRBJ2-5, with D unresolved. V lost 6 bases and J lost 2, with 10 bases in between. Germline lookup yields CDR1 ENHRY and CDR2 SYGVKD. The CDR3 length is 13 residues. The CDR3 protein is CAISPNDQETQYF. The CDR3 coding sequence is TGTGCCATCAGCCCTAACGATCAAGAGACCCAGTACTTC.

This clonotype was found a few times. This chain links TRBV5-1 with TRBJ1-1; D is perhaps TRBD1 (6 bases). Germline CDR1 and CDR2: SGHRS and YFSETQ. Trimming left V 4 bases short and J 8 bases short, with 9 bases between. This CDR3 is 11 amino acids long. The CDR3 DNA reads as TGCGCCAGCAGCGAGGGACACGAAGCTTTCTTT. Protein sequence: CASSEGHEAFF. The full variable domain, its missing parts supplied by reference TRBV5-1 and TRBJ1-1, is KAGVTQTPRYLIKTRGQQVTLSCSPISGHRSVSWYQQTPGQGLQFLFEYFSETQRNKGNFPGRFSGRQFSNSRSEMNVSTLELGDSALYLCASSEGHEAFFGQGTRLTVV.

This clonotype was seen more than once but under ten times. The chain combines TRBV6-1 with TRBJ2-1, with 12 bases fitting TRBD2. Germline lookup yields CDR1 MNHNS and CDR2 SASEGT. The CDR3 contains 16 residues. With V trimmed by 3 bases and J by 5 bases, 5 bases remained unmatched. This CDR3 is CASSEILAGGNNEQFF. CDR3 DNA: TGTGCCAGCAGTGAGATACTAGCGGGGGGAAACAATGAGCAGTTCTTC.

This clonotype was picked up a small number of times. This rearrangement joins TRBV6-5 to TRBJ2-1, with TRBD2 matching over 7 bases. Per the germline V gene, CDR1 is MNHEY and CDR2 is SVGAGI. The junction had 14 bases not matched to a gene; V was cut back by 0 bases and J by 0 bases. The CDR3 length is 20 residues. CDR3 in amino acids: CASSYSSNSHGGGSYNEQFF. The CDR3 DNA reads TGTGCCAGCAGTTACTCGAGTAATTCTCATGGGGGGGGCTCCTACAATGAGCAGTTCTTC.

This chain uses TRBV6-2 or TRBV6-3 with TRBJ2-5; a weak D match, TRBD1 (5 bases). Trimming stripped 10 bases from V and 5 bases from J, with 17 bases between. This CDR3 comprises 13 residues. CDR1 is MNHEY, CDR2 SVGEGT, per germline. As DNA, the CDR3 is TGTGCCATCTGGGGCGGCGGTATCGAGACCCAGTACTTC. It specifies CAIWGGGIETQYF.

The V call is TRBV7-9, the J call TRBJ2-1; D remains unclear. The CDR3 runs to 13 residues. V was shortened by 6 bases and J by 6 bases, with 12 bases between the two germline ends. Looked up from germline, CDR1 is SEHNR and CDR2 is FQNEAQ (reference sequence). The CDR3 reads CASRRGDFNEQFF. DNA for the CDR3: TGTGCCAGCAGAAGAGGCGACTTCAATGAGCAGTTCTTC. The full variable domain, its missing parts supplied by reference TRBV7-9 and TRBJ2-1, is DTGVSQNPRHKITKRGQNVTFRCDPISEHNRLYWYRQTLGQGPEFLTYFQNEAQLEKSRLLSDRFSAERPKGSFSTLEIQRTEQGDSAMYLCASRRGDFNEQFFGPGTRLTVL.

The rearrangement uses TRBV6-5 and TRBJ1-5, with 8 bases identical to TRBD1. The CDR3 length is 15 residues. With 5 bases clipped from V and 4 bases from J, the junction kept 7 bases outside the gene matches. Germline CDR1 MNHEY, CDR2 SVGAGI. CDR3 bases: TGTGCCAGCAGTCAGGGGACAGGCCCTAATCAGCCCCAGCATTTT. Encoded protein: CASSQGTGPNQPQHF.

In this sample, this clonotype turned up many times. V is TRBV7-8 and J is TRBJ2-3, with a possible D match to TRBD2 (5 bases). V lost 2 bases and J 9 bases, leaving 24 bases between the germline ends. The germline V gene has CDR1 SGHVS and CDR2 FQNEAQ. The CDR3 totals 17 residues. CDR3 sequence (DNA): TGTGCCAGCAGCTTATTACGGAGAGGGAAACCCGTGCAAACGCAGTATTTT. Translated: CASSLLRRGKPVQTQYF.

This clonotype was counted a few times. The gene calls are TRBV6-2 or TRBV6-3 and TRBJ1-1, with no clear D. Germline lookup yields CDR1 MNHEY and CDR2 SVGEGT. The CDR3 loop spans 13 amino acids. The germline V and J ends were trimmed by 3 bases and 3 bases, with 8 bases remaining between them. The CDR3 loop is CASSYPRDTEAFF. The CDR3 coding sequence is TGTGCCAGCAGTTATCCGAGGGACACTGAAGCTTTCTTT.